These T cell receptor beta chains were read from a single sample in a study of blood T cell repertoires in COVID-19. Repertoires were generated with immunoSEQ multiplex PCR, while TCRdb's copy carries only in-frame clones and drops some. The sample includes 40,000 to 50,000 clones, 88% of them seen just once. The sample comprised peripheral blood. Receptor source: a human donor in a cohort sampled during active COVID-19. CDR3s include the opening cysteine and the closing phenylalanine or tryptophan. The D gene is left open where the match is weak. The size entry is marked missing in some rows and otherwise reads once, few, many or a size class.

CDR3 DNA: TGTGCCAGCAGTGTTACAGGGGTAGTCACTGAAGCTTTCTTT
CDR3 protein: CASSVTGVVTEAFF
J gene: TRBJ1-1
clone size: -
D gene: TRBD1
V gene: TRBV28

CDR3 DNA: TGTGCCAGTAGTCTGTCAGGGGGCGCCCCCACTGAAGCTTTCTTT
CDR3 protein: CASSLSGGAPTEAFF
J gene: TRBJ1-1
clone size: -
D gene: TRBD1
V gene: TRBV19

CDR3 DNA: TGTGCCAGCAGCCAAGAAGCCCTTCAAGACTTAAATGGCTACACCTTC
CDR3 protein: CASSQEALQDLNGYTF
J gene: TRBJ1-2
clone size: -
D gene: -
V gene: TRBV3-1/TRBV3-2

CDR3 DNA: TGTGCCAGCAGGGGGACAGGGAGCGGCGATGAAAAACTGTTTTTT
CDR3 protein: CASRGTGSGDEKLFF
J gene: TRBJ1-4
clone size: -
D gene: TRBD1
V gene: TRBV28

CDR3 DNA: TGTGCCAGCAGTTACCGTTCGGAGGCAAGCACAGATACGCAGTATTTT
CDR3 protein: CASSYRSEASTDTQYF
J gene: TRBJ2-3
clone size: -
D gene: -
V gene: TRBV6-5

CDR3 DNA: TGTGCCAGCAGCTTGGATTCCTACGGAGCCTACGAGCAGTACTTC
CDR3 protein: CASSLDSYGAYEQYF
J gene: TRBJ2-7
clone size: -
D gene: -
V gene: TRBV5-6

CDR3 DNA: TGCGCCAGCAGCTTTAGCCTAGCGGGAGTGTCGTCCTACAATGAGCAGTTCTTC
CDR3 protein: CASSFSLAGVSSYNEQFF
J gene: TRBJ2-1
clone size: -
D gene: TRBD2
V gene: TRBV5-1

CDR3 DNA: TGTGCCAGCAGCTTCGACAGGGATGGTGGCGGCTACACCTTC
CDR3 protein: CASSFDRDGGGYTF
J gene: TRBJ1-2
clone size: -
D gene: TRBD1
V gene: TRBV13

CDR3 DNA: TGTGCCAGCAGCTCGTGGACAGGGGGCGACTATGGCTACACCTTC
CDR3 protein: CASSSWTGGDYGYTF
J gene: TRBJ1-2
clone size: -
D gene: TRBD1
V gene: TRBV11-2

CDR3 DNA: TGTGCCAGCAGTGAAGGCGGGACTAGCGGGAGAGGGTACTACGAGCAGTACTTC
CDR3 protein: CASSEGGTSGRGYYEQYF
J gene: TRBJ2-7
clone size: few
D gene: TRBD2
V gene: TRBV2

CDR3 DNA: TGTGCCAGCAACCCTACCGCTCCGAATGGAAACACCATATATTTT
CDR3 protein: CASNPTAPNGNTIYF
J gene: TRBJ1-3
clone size: -
D gene: -
V gene: TRBV28

CDR3 DNA: TGTGCCAGCAGCCAAGAGGGTGGGAGGACCTACAATGAGCAGTTCTTC
CDR3 protein: CASSQEGGRTYNEQFF
J gene: TRBJ2-1
clone size: few
D gene: -
V gene: TRBV4-2

CDR3 DNA: TGTGCCAGCAGCTTGCGACTAGCGGGAGAAGAGCAGTACTTC
CDR3 protein: CASSLRLAGEEQYF
J gene: TRBJ2-7
clone size: few
D gene: TRBD2
V gene: TRBV5-4

CDR3 DNA: TGTGCCACCAGCGCCCTAAGCGGGGGGATTCGCGAGCAGTACTTC
CDR3 protein: CATSALSGGIREQYF
J gene: TRBJ2-7
clone size: -
D gene: TRBD2
V gene: TRBV24-1

CDR3 DNA: TGTGCCAGTAGTATGGGGGCCGCCCTAAGAAGCGAGCAGTACTTC
CDR3 protein: CASSMGAALRSEQYF
J gene: TRBJ2-7
clone size: -
D gene: -
V gene: TRBV19

CDR3 DNA: TGTGCCAGCAGCGTAGCACTAGCGGGAGTACACAATGAGCAGTTCTTC
CDR3 protein: CASSVALAGVHNEQFF
J gene: TRBJ2-1
clone size: -
D gene: TRBD2
V gene: TRBV9

CDR3 DNA: TGTGCCAGCAGTTTACGGGGACAGCCTAGTTACACCGGGGAGCTGTTTTTT
CDR3 protein: CASSLRGQPSYTGELFF
J gene: TRBJ2-2
clone size: -
D gene: TRBD1
V gene: TRBV28

CDR3 DNA: TGTGCCAGCAGCTTGACAGGGGGGTACGAGCAGTACTTC
CDR3 protein: CASSLTGGYEQYF
J gene: TRBJ2-7
clone size: -
D gene: -
V gene: TRBV21-1

CDR3 DNA: TGTGCCAGCAGGAGCCAACAGAGTAACACTGAAGCTTTCTTT
CDR3 protein: CASRSQQSNTEAFF
J gene: TRBJ1-1
clone size: once
D gene: -
V gene: TRBV6-6

CDR3 DNA: TGTGCCAGCAGTTTAATGGGACAGGGGCTAGAGACCCAGTACTTC
CDR3 protein: CASSLMGQGLETQYF
J gene: TRBJ2-5
clone size: -
D gene: TRBD1
V gene: TRBV28

CDR3 DNA: TGTGCCAGCAGCTTAGAACTGGACAGGGGTTACGAGCAGTACTTC
CDR3 protein: CASSLELDRGYEQYF
J gene: TRBJ2-7
clone size: -
D gene: TRBD1
V gene: TRBV11-2

CDR3 DNA: TGTGCCAGCAGCACCCCTTGGGTGGGGGCGCAGGGGAACACCGGGGAGCTGTTTTTT
CDR3 protein: CASSTPWVGAQGNTGELFF
J gene: TRBJ2-2
clone size: -
D gene: -
V gene: TRBV7-9

CDR3 DNA: TGTGCCAGCAGTCCGAATCGACAGGGAGGTGAAAAACTGTTTTTT
CDR3 protein: CASSPNRQGGEKLFF
J gene: TRBJ1-4
clone size: -
D gene: TRBD1
V gene: TRBV5-5

CDR3 DNA: TGCGCCAGCAGCCAAGAAGACTTAGCCTACAATGAGCAGTTCTTC
CDR3 protein: CASSQEDLAYNEQFF
J gene: TRBJ2-1
clone size: -
D gene: -
V gene: TRBV4-1

CDR3 DNA: TGTGCCACCGCGGGACTAGCGAACTACGAGCAGTACTTC
CDR3 protein: CATAGLANYEQYF
J gene: TRBJ2-7
clone size: -
D gene: TRBD2
V gene: TRBV24-1

CDR3 DNA: TGTGCCAGTAGTATCACGGGAGGGTCCAATGAGCAGTTCTTC
CDR3 protein: CASSITGGSNEQFF
J gene: TRBJ2-1
clone size: -
D gene: TRBD2
V gene: TRBV19

CDR3 DNA: TGTGCTAGCAGCTTACAGGGAAGCTCCTACAATGAGCAGTTCTTC
CDR3 protein: CASSLQGSSYNEQFF
J gene: TRBJ2-1
clone size: -
D gene: -
V gene: TRBV7-7

CDR3 DNA: TGCGCCAGCAGCACGTCCGAGGGGGATGGAAACACCATATATTTT
CDR3 protein: CASSTSEGDGNTIYF
J gene: TRBJ1-3
clone size: -
D gene: -
V gene: TRBV4-1

CDR3 DNA: TGTGCCAGCAGCTACAGTCCCCTAACCCAAGAGACCCAGTACTTC
CDR3 protein: CASSYSPLTQETQYF
J gene: TRBJ2-5
clone size: -
D gene: -
V gene: TRBV7-2

CDR3 DNA: TGTGCCAGCACCCCGTCTAGCGGGAGTGGACAAGAGACCCAGTACTTC
CDR3 protein: CASTPSSGSGQETQYF
J gene: TRBJ2-5
clone size: -
D gene: TRBD2
V gene: TRBV5-4

CDR3 DNA: TGTGCCAGCAGACCTACTAGCGGAGCCACTTCAGAGCAGTACTTC
CDR3 protein: CASRPTSGATSEQYF
J gene: TRBJ2-7
clone size: -
D gene: TRBD2
V gene: TRBV14

CDR3 DNA: TGTGCCAGCAGCTTTGTCTCTCCTGACAAGGACACTGAAGCTTTCTTT
CDR3 protein: CASSFVSPDKDTEAFF
J gene: TRBJ1-1
clone size: -
D gene: -
V gene: TRBV12-1

CDR3 DNA: TGTGCCAGCAGTTTAGCTGGTGCAGGGATCAGGCTCTTC
CDR3 protein: CASSLAGAGIRLF
J gene: TRBJ2-1
clone size: few
D gene: -
V gene: TRBV12-3/TRBV12-4

CDR3 DNA: TGTGCCAGCAGTTTAAGGCGGGAGGGCCTCAGGGATGAGCAGTTCTTC
CDR3 protein: CASSLRREGLRDEQFF
J gene: TRBJ2-1
clone size: -
D gene: TRBD2
V gene: TRBV28

CDR3 DNA: TGTGCCAGCACCCTCACCGGGACTAGGGCAGATACGCAGTATTTT
CDR3 protein: CASTLTGTRADTQYF
J gene: TRBJ2-3
clone size: -
D gene: TRBD2
V gene: TRBV11-3

CDR3 DNA: TGTGCCACCAGTGATTTGCCCCGGGACTCCTTAAACACCGGGGAGCTGTTTTTT
CDR3 protein: CATSDLPRDSLNTGELFF
J gene: TRBJ2-2
clone size: -
D gene: -
V gene: TRBV24-1

CDR3 DNA: TGTGCCAGCAGCGTAACAACCCGTGGCGAGCAGTACTTC
CDR3 protein: CASSVTTRGEQYF
J gene: TRBJ2-7
clone size: -
D gene: -
V gene: TRBV9

CDR3 DNA: TGTGCCAGCAGCCAAGCTTGGGACTTAAACACCGGGGAGCTGTTTTTT
CDR3 protein: CASSQAWDLNTGELFF
J gene: TRBJ2-2
clone size: -
D gene: -
V gene: TRBV4-2

CDR3 DNA: TGTGCCAGCAGCTACTTTTCGGGTTACGAGCAGTACTTC
CDR3 protein: CASSYFSGYEQYF
J gene: TRBJ2-7
clone size: -
D gene: -
V gene: TRBV25-1

CDR3 DNA: TGTGCCAGCAGCCCCGGGACTAGCGGGAGTGGTGAGCAGTTCTTC
CDR3 protein: CASSPGTSGSGEQFF
J gene: TRBJ2-1
clone size: few
D gene: TRBD2
V gene: TRBV27

CDR3 DNA: TGTGCCACCAGTGGTCCGGGTGAAAAACTGTTTTTT
CDR3 protein: CATSGPGEKLFF
J gene: TRBJ1-4
clone size: -
D gene: -
V gene: TRBV24-1

CDR3 DNA: TGTGCCACAGGGAGGGCCTCCTACAATGAGCAGTTCTTC
CDR3 protein: CATGRASYNEQFF
J gene: TRBJ2-1
clone size: -
D gene: TRBD2
V gene: TRBV24-1

CDR3 DNA: TGTGCCACCAGCAGAGATTTCGCAGGGGGTGGTCAGCCCCAGCATTTT
CDR3 protein: CATSRDFAGGGQPQHF
J gene: TRBJ1-5
clone size: -
D gene: TRBD1
V gene: TRBV15

CDR3 DNA: TGTGCCAGCAGCTTAGGGACAGAGTATGGCTACACCTTC
CDR3 protein: CASSLGTEYGYTF
J gene: TRBJ1-2
clone size: few
D gene: -
V gene: TRBV7-9

CDR3 DNA: TGTGCCAGCAGCTTGGTGGGCCGAGCTCCGTATTTT
CDR3 protein: CASSLVGRAPYF
J gene: TRBJ2-3
clone size: -
D gene: -
V gene: TRBV5-5

CDR3 DNA: TGTGCTAGTGGTTTGGGGGGACTGGTCGACAATGAGCAGTTCTTC
CDR3 protein: CASGLGGLVDNEQFF
J gene: TRBJ2-1
clone size: -
D gene: -
V gene: TRBV12-5

CDR3 DNA: TGTGCCAGCAGCCATAATACCGGGACTAGCGGGAGAGAGACCCAGTACTTC
CDR3 protein: CASSHNTGTSGRETQYF
J gene: TRBJ2-5
clone size: once
D gene: TRBD2
V gene: TRBV7-3

CDR3 DNA: TGTGCCAGCAGCTTGCAGGGAAACTATGGCTACACCTTC
CDR3 protein: CASSLQGNYGYTF
J gene: TRBJ1-2
clone size: -
D gene: -
V gene: TRBV5-4

CDR3 DNA: TGTGCCAGCAGCGTCGGACAGGGCAATCAGCCCCAGCATTTT
CDR3 protein: CASSVGQGNQPQHF
J gene: TRBJ1-5
clone size: -
D gene: TRBD1
V gene: TRBV9

CDR3 DNA: TGTGCCAGCAGCCAAGGGCTGGGGCCAGGGGCCAACGTCCTGACTTTC
CDR3 protein: CASSQGLGPGANVLTF
J gene: TRBJ2-6
clone size: once
D gene: -
V gene: TRBV3-1/TRBV3-2

CDR3 DNA: TGTGCCAGCAGCCAAGATCCACAGAACTATGGCTACACCTTC
CDR3 protein: CASSQDPQNYGYTF
J gene: TRBJ1-2
clone size: -
D gene: -
V gene: TRBV3-1/TRBV3-2

CDR3 DNA: TGTGCCAGTAGTATAGGACTAGCGGGGATCACAGATACGCAGTATTTT
CDR3 protein: CASSIGLAGITDTQYF
J gene: TRBJ2-3
clone size: -
D gene: TRBD2
V gene: TRBV19

CDR3 DNA: TGCGCCAGCAGCTTGGACGGGTCCGCTGAAGCTTTCTTT
CDR3 protein: CASSLDGSAEAFF
J gene: TRBJ1-1
clone size: -
D gene: -
V gene: TRBV5-1

CDR3 DNA: TGTGCCAGCTCCGACACCAATTCACCCCTCCACTTT
CDR3 protein: CASSDTNSPLHF
J gene: TRBJ1-6
clone size: -
D gene: -
V gene: TRBV3-1/TRBV3-2

CDR3 DNA: TGCAGCGTTGCTGGACTAGCGGGAGTTACTCGGGGAGACGAGCAGTACTTC
CDR3 protein: CSVAGLAGVTRGDEQYF
J gene: TRBJ2-7
clone size: -
D gene: TRBD2
V gene: TRBV29-1